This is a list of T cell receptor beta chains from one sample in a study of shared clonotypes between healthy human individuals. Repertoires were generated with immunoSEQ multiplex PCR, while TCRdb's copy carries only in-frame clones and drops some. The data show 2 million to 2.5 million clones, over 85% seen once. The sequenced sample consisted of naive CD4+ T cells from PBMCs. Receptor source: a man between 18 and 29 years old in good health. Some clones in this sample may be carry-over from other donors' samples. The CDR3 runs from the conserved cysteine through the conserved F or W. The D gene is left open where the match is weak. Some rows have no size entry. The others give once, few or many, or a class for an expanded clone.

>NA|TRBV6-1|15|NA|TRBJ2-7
TGTGCCAGTAACGAGGTGGCGGAGAGCTCCTACGAGCAGTACTTC
CASNEVAESSYEQYF
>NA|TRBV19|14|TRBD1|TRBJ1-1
TGTGCCAGTAGTGGGGGACAGGGGAGGACTGAAGCTTTCTTT
CASSGGQGRTEAFF
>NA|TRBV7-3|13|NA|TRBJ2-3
TGTGCCAGCAGCCCCGGCCCACTAGATACGCAGTATTTT
CASSPGPLDTQYF
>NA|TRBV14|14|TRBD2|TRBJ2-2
TGTGCCAGCAGCGGACTAGCGAACACCGGGGAGCTGTTTTTT
CASSGLANTGELFF
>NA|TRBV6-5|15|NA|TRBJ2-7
TGTGCCAGCAGCCTCACGCCAGATGGACCCTACGAGCAGTACTTC
CASSLTPDGPYEQYF
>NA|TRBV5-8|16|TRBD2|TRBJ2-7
TGTGCCAGCAGCTTGGTACTAGCGGGGCCCTTCTACGAGCAGTACTTC
CASSLVLAGPFYEQYF
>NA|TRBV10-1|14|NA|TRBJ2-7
TGCGCCAGCAGTGCCACTCCAGTTTTCGGCGAGCAGTACTTC
CASSATPVFGEQYF
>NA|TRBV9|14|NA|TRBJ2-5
TGTGCCAGCAGCTCCCGGGGCGGCCAAGAGACCCAGTACTTC
CASSSRGGQETQYF
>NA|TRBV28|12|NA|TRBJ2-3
TGTGCCAGCAGTTTATCACTAGATACGCAGTATTTT
CASSLSLDTQYF
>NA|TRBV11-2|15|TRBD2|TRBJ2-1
TGTGCCAGCAGCCGCGGGGGGAGCTCCTACAATGAGCAGTTCTTC
CASSRGGSSYNEQFF
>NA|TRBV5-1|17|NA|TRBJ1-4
TGCGCCAGCAGGGAGGGCAGGGGCCTTGCAACTAATGAAAAACTGTTTTTT
CASREGRGLATNEKLFF
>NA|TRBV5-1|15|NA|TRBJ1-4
TGCGCCAGCAGCTTGGCGGCAGTGACTAATGAAAAACTGTTTTTT
CASSLAAVTNEKLFF
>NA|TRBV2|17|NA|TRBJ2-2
TGTGCCAGCAGTGAAGGGACACCTAGAGAGGACACCGGGGAGCTGTTTTTT
CASSEGTPREDTGELFF
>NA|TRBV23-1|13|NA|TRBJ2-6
TGCGCCAGCACCACGGACGGGGCCAACGTCCTGACTTTC
CASTTDGANVLTF
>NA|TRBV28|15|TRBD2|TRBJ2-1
TGTGCCAGCAGTCTTTGGAGCGGGAGGGGGAATGAGCAGTTCTTC
CASSLWSGRGNEQFF
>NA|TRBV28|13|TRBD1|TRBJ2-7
TGTGCCAGCAGTATGACAGGGATCTACGAGCAGTACTTC
CASSMTGIYEQYF
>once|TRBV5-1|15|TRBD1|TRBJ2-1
TGCGCCAGCAGCCTAAGACAGGGGGTGGACAATGAGCAGTTCTTC
CASSLRQGVDNEQFF
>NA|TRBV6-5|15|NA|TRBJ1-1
TGTGCCAGCAGTAAAGGAAGACGGTCGGGGACTGAAGCTTTCTTT
CASSKGRRSGTEAFF
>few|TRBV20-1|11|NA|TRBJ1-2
TGCAGTGAGGGGGGTAACTATGGCTACACCTTC
CSEGGNYGYTF
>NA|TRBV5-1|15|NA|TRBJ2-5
TGCGCCAGCAGCTTGTCTTTGGGGTACCAAGAGACCCAGTACTTC
CASSLSLGYQETQYF
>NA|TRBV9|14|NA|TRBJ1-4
TGTGCCAGCAGCGTCGGGGCTCTAAATGAAAAACTGTTTTTT
CASSVGALNEKLFF
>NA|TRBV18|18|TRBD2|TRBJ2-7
TGTGCCAGCTCACCTCTGCCACTAGCGGGAGCCGGAGGCCACGAGCAGTACTTC
CASSPLPLAGAGGHEQYF
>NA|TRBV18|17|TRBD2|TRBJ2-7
TGTGCCAGCTCACCTGCGGCTAGCGGGAGCCTGCCTCACGAGCAGTACTTC
CASSPAASGSLPHEQYF
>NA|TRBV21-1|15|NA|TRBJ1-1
TGTGCCAGCAGAATTACAGGGGGTTTAAACACTGAAGCTTTCTTT
CASRITGGLNTEAFF
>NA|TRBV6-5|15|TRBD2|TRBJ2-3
TGTGCCAGCAGAGATGGGACTAGCAGGGCAGATACGCAGTATTTT
CASRDGTSRADTQYF
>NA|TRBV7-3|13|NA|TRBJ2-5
TGTGCCAGCAGCTTAACCCTTCAAGAGACCCAGTACTTC
CASSLTLQETQYF
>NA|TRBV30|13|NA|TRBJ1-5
TGTGCCTGGAGTCCGTATAGCAATCAGCCCCAGCATTTT
CAWSPYSNQPQHF
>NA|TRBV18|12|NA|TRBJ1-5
TGTGCCAGCTCGGACAGTGATCAGCCCCAGCATTTT
CASSDSDQPQHF
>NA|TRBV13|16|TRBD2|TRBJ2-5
TGTGCCAGCAGCTCCTTCCGGACTAGCGGAGGGGAGACCCAGTACTTC
CASSSFRTSGGETQYF
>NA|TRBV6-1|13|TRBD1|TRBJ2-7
TGTGCCAGCAGCCAGGGGGTTCCATACGAGCAGTACTTC
CASSQGVPYEQYF
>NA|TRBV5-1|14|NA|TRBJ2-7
TGCGCCAGCAGCTTCGGAGACAGTTCCTACGAGCAGTACTTC
CASSFGDSSYEQYF
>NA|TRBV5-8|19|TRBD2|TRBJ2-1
TGTGCCAGCAGCTTGGACAGCAAGACAGCGGGAGGATCGTACAATGAGCAGTTCTTC
CASSLDSKTAGGSYNEQFF
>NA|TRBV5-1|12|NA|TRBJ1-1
TGCGCCAGCAGCGATGGGCAACTCGAAGCTTTCTTT
CASSDGQLEAFF
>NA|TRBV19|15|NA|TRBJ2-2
TGTGCCAGTAGTCTGCTCGCTACAGACACCGGGGAGCTGTTTTTT
CASSLLATDTGELFF
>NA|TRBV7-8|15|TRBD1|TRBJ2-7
TGTGCCAGCAGCAAGGGGACAGGGACCTTCGACGAGCAGTACTTC
CASSKGTGTFDEQYF
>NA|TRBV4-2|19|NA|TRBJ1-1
TGTGCCAGCAGCCAAGAGGGTTCCGGTTATGAAGGGGGGGAGACTGAAGCTTTCTTT
CASSQEGSGYEGGETEAFF
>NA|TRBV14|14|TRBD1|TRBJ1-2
TGTGCCAGCAGCCCCGGGACAGGATACTATGGCTACACCTTC
CASSPGTGYYGYTF
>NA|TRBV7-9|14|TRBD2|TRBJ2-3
TGTGCCAGCAGCTTGATGGGGGGGTCAGATACGCAGTATTTT
CASSLMGGSDTQYF
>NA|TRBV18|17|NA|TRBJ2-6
TGTGCCAGCTCACCACGGCGCCCCGAGATAGGGGCCAACGTCCTGACTTTC
CASSPRRPEIGANVLTF
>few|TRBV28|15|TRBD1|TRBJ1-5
TGTGCCAGCAGCCCGGGACAGTATAGCAATCAGCCCCAGCATTTT
CASSPGQYSNQPQHF
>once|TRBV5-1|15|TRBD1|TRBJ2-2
TGCGCCAGCAGCCCGGGCCAGGGGGTTACCGGGGAGCTGTTTTTT
CASSPGQGVTGELFF
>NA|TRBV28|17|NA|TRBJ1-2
TGTGCCAGCGGGTTCTTTGGGGTGGGGGGTGAAGACTATGGCTACACCTTC
CASGFFGVGGEDYGYTF
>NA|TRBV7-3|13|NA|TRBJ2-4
TGTGCCAGCAGCTTAACTGGTCCCGGCATTCAGTACTTC
CASSLTGPGIQYF
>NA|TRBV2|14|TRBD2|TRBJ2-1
TGTGCCAGCAGTGGACTAGCGGAATACAATGAGCAGTTCTTC
CASSGLAEYNEQFF
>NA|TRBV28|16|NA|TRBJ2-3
TGTGCCAGCAGTTCCTCGGCCGGGACATCCACAGATACGCAGTATTTT
CASSSSAGTSTDTQYF
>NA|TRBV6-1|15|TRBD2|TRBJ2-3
TGTGCCAGCAGGGGACTAGCTTTTAGCACAGATACGCAGTATTTT
CASRGLAFSTDTQYF
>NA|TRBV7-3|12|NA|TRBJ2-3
TGTGCCAGCAGCCCGGGTGATGATACGCAGTATTTT
CASSPGDDTQYF
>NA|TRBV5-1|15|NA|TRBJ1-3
TGCGCCAGCAGCTTCGGGCGGGAGTTTGGAAACACCATATATTTT
CASSFGREFGNTIYF
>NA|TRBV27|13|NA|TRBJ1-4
TGTGCCGTGGCAGAGGGACCTAATGAAAAACTGTTTTTT
CAVAEGPNEKLFF
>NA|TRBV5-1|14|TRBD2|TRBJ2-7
TGCGCCAGCAGCCTTCCGGGAGGCTCCTACGAGCAGTACTTC
CASSLPGGSYEQYF
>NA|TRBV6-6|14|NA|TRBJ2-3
TGTGCCACCGAGGGTGGAGTTAGCACAGATACGCAGTATTTT
CATEGGVSTDTQYF
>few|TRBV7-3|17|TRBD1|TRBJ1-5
TGTGCCAGCAGCTTAATGCCGGACAGGCAGAACAGTCAGCCCCAGCATTTT
CASSLMPDRQNSQPQHF
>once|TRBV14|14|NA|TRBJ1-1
TGTGCCAGCAGCCAAATATCGGGGGGCACTGAAGCTTTCTTT
CASSQISGGTEAFF